These 2 T cell receptor beta chains were all obtained from the same sample, sequenced in a study of OX40 agonist ivuxolimab in advanced cancers. Sequencing was performed with immunoSEQ multiplex PCR; in TCRdb, only in-frame clones are kept and a portion is missing. The profile shows fewer than 25,000 clones, roughly 86% of them singletons. The sample was CD4+ or CD8+ T cells sorted from blood, taken in a trial of the OX40 agonist ivuxolimab. These receptors were taken from an adult with an advanced solid tumor such as melanoma, head and neck, liver or kidney cancer.

V usage is TRBV5-1 and J usage is TRBJ2-1; D is unclear. This CDR3 is 14 amino acids long. The V gene lost 1 base and the J gene lost 6 bases, with 11 bases spanning the gap. Germline V gene sequence: CDR1 SGHRS, CDR2 YFSETQ. CDR3 region: CASSLNPEINEQFF. CDR3 sequence (DNA): TGCGCCAGCAGCTTGAATCCAGAGATCAATGAGCAGTTCTTC.

CDR3 nucleotide sequence: TGTGCCAGTCGGGGAGATTCCTACGAGCAGTACTTC. Translation gives CASRGDSYEQYF. The rearrangement links TRBV6-5 to TRBJ2-7, with D possibly matching TRBD2 (5 bases). Germline CDR1 reads MNHEY; CDR2 reads SVGAGI. The CDR3 length is 12 residues. Trimming cost V 9 bases and J 1 base, with 10 bases left between them.